This TCR beta chain originates from a study of cytotoxic CD8 clonotypes in ibrutinib-treated CLL. The data were produced by immunoSEQ multiplex PCR, yet TCRdb's version contains in-frame clones alone and is incomplete. The sample lists hundreds of thousands of clones, 70% to 80% occurring once. Per germline, CDR1 SGHRS and CDR2 YFSETQ. The V end was cut by 0 bases, the J end by 7 bases, with 10 bases between. The CDR3 covers 13 residues. Extraction of approximately 2 micrograms of genomic DNA from cryopreserved PBMCs supplied material for TCR beta libraries. This clone was seen only a few times. Sequencing was performed on PBMCs, taken before ibrutinib treatment. The sequence came from a human donor with chronic lymphocytic leukemia. The J gene is TRBJ2-5, the V gene TRBV5-1; possibly TRBD2 for D (5 bases). CDR3: CASSLVLEGTQYF. The DNA for the CDR3 is TGCGCCAGCAGCTTGGTGTTAGAGGGGACCCAGTACTTC.